Below are 25 T cell receptor beta chains sequenced from a single sample in a study of blood T cell repertoires in COVID-19 (dated by TCRdb to 2018 to 2021). The library was produced with the immunoSEQ multiplex PCR assay. The table was pulled from immuneACCESS by TCRdb, which kept in-frame rearrangements only. Such tables lose some clones; where checked, under half of the loss comes from unresolved V genes, and the rest has no known cause. This sample comprises about 62,000 clones, more than 60% of them detected only once. About 20% of the sample is held by the ten biggest clonotypes. Material: peripheral blood. The receptor set was obtained from a man in his fifties or sixties with acute or convalescent COVID-19.

V is TRBV27 and J is TRBJ2-3; tentative D call: TRBD2 (6 bases). Germline CDR1 is MNHEY and CDR2 is SMNVEV (reference sequence). This CDR3 contains 15 residues. V lost 3 bases and J 4 bases, leaving 14 bases between the germline ends. The CDR3 is CASSFTGGGADTQYF. DNA for the CDR3: TGTGCCAGCAGTTTCACAGGTGGAGGGGCAGATACGCAGTATTTT.

The CDR3 DNA reads TGCAGCTTCGCAGGGGCGGGAAACACCATATATTTT. The encoded protein is CSFAGAGNTIYF. This chain joins TRBV29-1 and TRBJ1-3; D may be TRBD1 (6 bases). Germline V gene sequence: CDR1 SQVTM, CDR2 ANQGSEA. The CDR3 loop spans 12 amino acids. The V end lost 8 bases, the J end lost 4 bases, and 12 bases lay between the germline ends. The variable domain in full, with the rest retrieved from reference TRBV29-1 and TRBJ1-3, is SAVISQKPSRDICQRGTSLTIQCQVDSQVTMMFWYRQQPGQSLTLIATANQGSEATYESGFVIDKFPISRPNLTFSTLTVSNMSPEDSSIYLCSFAGAGNTIYFGEGSWLTVV.

This clone has only one observation. The rearrangement links TRBV6-6 to TRBJ2-3, with D perhaps matching TRBD2 (5 bases). The V end was cut by 2 bases, the J end by 5 bases, with 8 bases between. Germline CDR1 MNHNY, CDR2 SVGAGI (reference sequence). The CDR3 length is 13 residues. CDR3 loop: CASSYRGKDTQYF. In DNA form, the CDR3 reads TGTGCCAGCAGTTACCGGGGAAAAGATACGCAGTATTTT.

V is TRBV18 and J is TRBJ2-2; no clear D gene. This CDR3 region has 14 residues. V was clipped by 5 bases and J by 2 bases, with 9 bases between them. The V gene's germline CDR1 is KGHSH and CDR2 LQKENI. CDR3 nucleotide sequence: TGTGCCAGCTCAAGACAAGGCAACACCGGGGAGCTGTTTTTT. It translates to CASSRQGNTGELFF.

The chain joins TRBV15 to TRBJ1-2; D is possibly TRBD1 (6 bases). This CDR3 comprises 14 residues. V lost 4 bases and J lost 5, with 14 bases in between. Germline CDR1 LNHNV, CDR2 YYDKDF (reference sequence). In DNA, the CDR3 is TGTGCCACCAGCATTTCCGGACAGCGGTATGGCTACACCTTC. Translating it yields CATSISGQRYGYTF.

This chain joins TRBV7-8 and TRBJ2-7; D not resolved. From germline, CDR1 is SGHVS and CDR2 FQNEAQ. V was pared by 6 bases and J by 2 bases, with 5 bases between. The CDR3 loop spans 11 amino acids. The CDR3 DNA is TGTGCCAGCAGTTCAACCTACGAGCAGTACTTC. Its translation: CASSSTYEQYF.

The chain links TRBV6-2 or TRBV6-3 to TRBJ2-7; D unclear. Trimming stripped 2 bases from V and 4 bases from J, with 6 bases between. Germline-derived CDR1 and CDR2 are MNHEY and SVGEGT. The CDR3 runs 12 residues. The CDR3 DNA is TGTGCCAGCAGTTACGAGAGATACGAGCAGTACTTC. Amino acids: CASSYERYEQYF.

The chain has TRBV29-1 and TRBJ2-2, with D perhaps TRBD1 (6 bases). V was cut by 5 bases and J by 7 bases, with 14 bases left in between. The CDR3 spans 13 residues. The germline gives CDR1 SQVTM, CDR2 ANQGSEA. CDR3 loop: CSVNRVGGGELFF. As DNA, the CDR3 is TGCAGCGTTAACAGGGTTGGTGGCGGGGAGCTGTTTTTT.

By proportion, this clone is medium-sized. This chain links TRBV4-1 with TRBJ2-7, with D tentatively TRBD2 (5 bases). Trimming took 5 bases from V and 1 from J, leaving 12 bases between them. The length of the CDR3 is 14 residues. Germline CDR1 and CDR2: MGHRA and YSYEKL. The CDR3 bases are TGCGCCAGCAGCACCCTAGGACTGTCCTACGAGCAGTACTTC. Translation gives CASSTLGLSYEQYF.

The rearrangement joins TRBV3-1 (or the pseudogene TRBV3-2) to TRBJ2-7, with TRBD1 identical over 9 bases. The germline CDR1 and CDR2 sequences are LGHDT and YNNKEL (reference sequence). The CDR3 consists of 13 residues. J lost 12 bases, V lost 3 bases, and 9 bases had no gene match. CDR3 protein: CASSQWTGALLYF. CDR3 bases: TGTGCCAGCAGCCAGTGGACAGGGGCCCTACTGTACTTC.

V gene TRBV6-2 or TRBV6-3 combines with J gene TRBJ2-6, with D possibly being TRBD2 (5 bases). The CDR3 covers 15 residues. CDR1 MNHEY and CDR2 SVGEGT come from the germline V gene. Trimming removed 6 bases at V and 2 bases at J, with 11 bases between. CDR3 protein: CASSRVRAGANVLTF. CDR3 DNA sequence: TGTGCCAGCAGCCGTGTGAGGGCTGGGGCCAACGTCCTGACTTTC.

The chain has TRBV29-1 and TRBJ2-7; TRBD2 matches at 14 bases. This CDR3 region has 15 residues. Germline CDR1 and CDR2: SQVTM and ANQGSEA. The DNA of the CDR3 is TGCAGTCGTCAGGGGACTAGCGGGAGTTCCTGGGAGCAGTACTTC. The encoded protein is CSRQGTSGSSWEQYF.

The chain joins TRBV9 to TRBJ1-2, with D unresolved. Germline V gives CDR1 SGDLS, CDR2 YYNGEE. Trimming took 3 bases from V and 0 from J, leaving 15 bases between them. The CDR3 runs 16 residues. The CDR3 here is CASSDSPHGTNYGYTF. Written as DNA, the CDR3 is TGTGCCAGCAGCGATAGCCCTCACGGGACTAACTATGGCTACACCTTC.

The V call is TRBV7-9, the J call TRBJ1-2; no firm D call. CDR3 size: 14 residues. V was clipped by 5 bases and J by 2 bases, with 12 bases between them. CDR1 and CDR2 (germline): SEHNR, FQNEAQ (reference sequence). CDR3 sequence reads: CASSTLQENYGYTF. CDR3 bases: TGTGCCAGCAGCACACTCCAGGAAAACTATGGCTACACCTTC.

The chain has TRBV5-1 and TRBJ2-7; D is unclear. Trimming stripped 6 bases from V and 6 bases from J, with 19 bases between. Germline V gene data show CDR1 as SGHRS and CDR2 as YFSETQ. The CDR3 consists of 14 residues. CDR3 nucleotides: TGCGCCAGCACCTCCGACATCGGCCCCGCCGAGCAGTACTTC. As protein: CASTSDIGPAEQYF.

Here the CDR3 reads CASKTDGGTDTQYF. CDR3 nucleotide sequence: TGTGCCAGCAAGACAGACGGAGGCACAGATACGCAGTATTTT. V and J are TRBV6-5 and TRBJ2-3; possible D gene TRBD1, 5 bases. Trimming removed 7 bases from V and 1 base from J, with 12 bases in between. Germline-derived CDR1 and CDR2 are MNHEY and SVGAGI. The CDR3 has 14 amino acids.

This chain links TRBV28 with TRBJ1-4, with D hard to call. The CDR3 is 14 residues long. The V end was cut by 5 bases, the J end by 8 bases, with 15 bases between. From germline, CDR1 is MDHEN and CDR2 SYDVKM. CDR3 bases: TGTGCCAGCAGTGTCGGGATAAGAAGGGAAAAACTGTTTTTT. Its protein product is CASSVGIRREKLFF.

The chain couples TRBV5-1 to TRBJ2-3; 7 bases align to TRBD2. The V gene's germline CDR1 is SGHRS and CDR2 YFSETQ. Trimming cost V 1 base and J 2 bases; bases outside gene matches: 1. The CDR3 consists of 14 residues. The CDR3 is CASSLSGNTDTQYF. DNA for the CDR3: TGCGCCAGCAGCTTGAGCGGGAACACAGATACGCAGTATTTT. The full variable domain, in which reference TRBV5-1 and TRBJ2-3 provide the parts outside the CDR3, is KAGVTQTPRYLIKTRGQQVTLSCSPISGHRSVSWYQQTPGQGLQFLFEYFSETQRNKGNFPGRFSGRQFSNSRSEMNVSTLELGDSALYLCASSLSGNTDTQYFGPGTRLTVL.

The chain has TRBV19 and TRBJ2-3, with D possibly matching TRBD1 (6 bases). V dropped 4 bases and J dropped 0 bases, with 11 bases sitting between them. This CDR3 comprises 15 residues. Germline CDR1 and CDR2: LNHDA and SQIVND (reference sequence). The CDR3, as DNA: TGTGCCAGTAGTACCGGGACAACTAGCACAGATACGCAGTATTTT. It specifies CASSTGTTSTDTQYF.

This clone was picked up a small number of times. The chain links TRBV19 to TRBJ2-2; 10 bases align to TRBD2. The CDR3 sequence is 18 residues long. V shed 4 bases and J 3 bases; nucleotides not matched to a gene: 11. The V gene's germline CDR1 is LNHDA and CDR2 SQIVND (reference sequence). CDR3 sequence: CASSRSASGSADTGELFF. The CDR3 DNA reads as TGTGCCAGTAGTAGGTCGGCTAGCGGGAGCGCGGACACCGGGGAGCTGTTTTTT. Complete variable domain (other parts from reference TRBV19 and TRBJ2-2): DGGITQSPKYLFRKEGQNVTLSCEQNLNHDAMYWYRQDPGQGLRLIYYSQIVNDFQKGDIAEGYSVSREKKESFPLTVTSAQKNPTAFYLCASSRSASGSADTGELFFGEGSRLTVL.

This clone was found a few times. The chain joins TRBV30 to TRBJ1-6; D is ambiguous. The CDR3 extends over 11 amino acids. The V end was cut by 2 bases, the J end by 10 bases, with 6 bases between. The germline CDR1 and CDR2 sequences are GTSNPN and SVGIG (reference sequence). In DNA form, the CDR3 reads TGTGCCTGGAGTTCCCTATCACCCCTCCACTTT. It translates to CAWSSLSPLHF.

V usage is TRBV6-1 and J usage is TRBJ1-5, with a possible D match to TRBD1 (5 bases). The CDR3 is 15 residues long. The V gene lost 10 bases and the J gene lost 4 bases, with 20 bases spanning the gap. In germline, CDR1 is MNHNS, CDR2 SASEGT. DNA of the CDR3: TGTGCCACCACAACTAATCGGGGGGAGAATCAGCCCCAGCATTTT. Amino acids: CATTTNRGENQPQHF.

This clone was detected a few times. J is TRBJ2-3 and V is TRBV4-2; the D gene is possibly TRBD2 (6 bases). Germline V lookup: CDR1 LGHNA, CDR2 YNFKEQ. CDR3 length: 16 residues. The ends were cut back, 0 bases at V and 1 base at J, with 11 bases in the middle. CDR3 sequence: CASSQDTERGTDTQYF. In nucleotides, the CDR3 is TGTGCCAGCAGCCAAGATACGGAGCGGGGCACAGATACGCAGTATTTT.

The rearrangement uses TRBV3-1 (or the pseudogene TRBV3-2) and TRBJ1-1; possibly TRBD1 for D (6 bases). CDR3 length equals 15 residues. V lost 1 base, J lost 10 bases, and 19 bases lay in between. CDR1 is LGHDT, CDR2 YNNKEL, per germline (reference sequence). This CDR3 reads CASSQVMGAVYLAFF. The CDR3 bases are TGTGCCAGCAGCCAAGTTATGGGGGCAGTTTATTTAGCTTTCTTT.

The genes are TRBV10-1 and TRBJ2-3; the match to TRBD1 covers 7 bases. The CDR3 consists of 14 residues. Germline lookup yields CDR1 WNHNN and CDR2 SYGVQD (reference sequence). V was clipped by 5 bases and J by 2 bases; unmatched bases: 4. CDR3 sequence reads: CASSWDRITDTQYF. As DNA, the CDR3 is TGCGCCAGCAGTTGGGACAGAATCACAGATACGCAGTATTTT.